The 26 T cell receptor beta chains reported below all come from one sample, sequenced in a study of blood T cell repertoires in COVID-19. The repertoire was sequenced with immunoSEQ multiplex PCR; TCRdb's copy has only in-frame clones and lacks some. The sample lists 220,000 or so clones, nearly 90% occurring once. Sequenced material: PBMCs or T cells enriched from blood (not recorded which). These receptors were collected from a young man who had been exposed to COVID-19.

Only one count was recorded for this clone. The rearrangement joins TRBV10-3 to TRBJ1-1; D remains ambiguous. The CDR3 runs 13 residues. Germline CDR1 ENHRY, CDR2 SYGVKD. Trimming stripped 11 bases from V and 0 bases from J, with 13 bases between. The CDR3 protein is CAARLGLNTEAFF. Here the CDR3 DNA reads TGTGCCGCCCGCCTCGGTCTGAACACTGAAGCTTTCTTT.

CDR3 nucleotides: TGTGCCAGCAGCTTTCGGTGGGATACGCAGTATTTT. Amino acid sequence: CASSFRWDTQYF. The rearrangement uses TRBV13 and TRBJ2-3; D gene uncertain. Germline CDR1 and CDR2: PRHDT and FYEKMQ (reference sequence). The CDR3 runs to 12 residues. Trimming stripped 3 bases from V and 6 bases from J, with 7 bases between. Using reference TRBV13 and TRBJ2-3 for the parts outside the CDR3, the full variable domain is AAGVIQSPRHLIKEKRETATLKCYPIPRHDTVYWYQQGPGQDPQFLISFYEKMQSDKGSIPDRFSAQQFSDYHSELNMSSLELGDSALYFCASSFRWDTQYFGPGTRLTVL.

DNA for the CDR3: TGCAGTGCTAGTAAGACAGGGGTTAACACTGAAGCTTTCTTT. It yields the protein CSASKTGVNTEAFF. The chain couples TRBV20-1 to TRBJ1-1; TRBD1 agrees at 8 bases. Per germline, CDR1 DFQATT and CDR2 SNEGSKA (reference sequence). With 3 bases clipped from V and 2 bases from J, the junction kept 5 bases outside the gene matches. The CDR3 spans 14 residues.

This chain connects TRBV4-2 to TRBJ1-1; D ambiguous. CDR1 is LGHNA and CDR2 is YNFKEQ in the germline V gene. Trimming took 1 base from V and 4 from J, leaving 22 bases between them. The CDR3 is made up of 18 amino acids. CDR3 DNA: TGTGCCAGCAGCCAAGTGTTAGGACTCTCACTCCCTAGCACTGAAGCTTTCTTT. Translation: CASSQVLGLSLPSTEAFF.

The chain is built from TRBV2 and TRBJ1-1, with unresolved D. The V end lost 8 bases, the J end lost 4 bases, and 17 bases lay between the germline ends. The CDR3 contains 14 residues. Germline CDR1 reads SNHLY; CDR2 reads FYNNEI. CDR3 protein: CASGGRARGTEAFF. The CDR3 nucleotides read TGTGCCAGCGGAGGGAGGGCCCGGGGCACTGAAGCTTTCTTT.

The CDR3 DNA reads as TGTGCCAGCAGTCCGGGCGGGGGCCTCTGGGAGACCCAGTACTTC. Translating it yields CASSPGGGLWETQYF. The J gene is TRBJ2-5, the V gene TRBV5-4; maybe TRBD2 (7 bases). The V gene's germline CDR1 is SGHNT and CDR2 YYREEE (reference sequence). This CDR3 has 15 amino acids. The V gene lost 5 bases and the J gene lost 5 bases, with 19 bases spanning the gap. The full variable domain, its missing parts supplied by reference TRBV5-4 and TRBJ2-5, is ETGVTQSPTHLIKTRGQQVTLRCSSQSGHNTVSWYQQALGQGPQFIFQYYREEENGRGNFPPRFSGLQFPNYSSELNVNALELDDSALYLCASSPGGGLWETQYFGPGTRLLVL.

The DNA for the CDR3 is TGCGCCAGCAGCCTAGGACAGGGGTGGACAGATACGCAGTATTTT. Translation: CASSLGQGWTDTQYF. The gene calls are TRBV5-1 and TRBJ2-3; 9 bases line up with TRBD1. The V and J ends lost 4 bases and 3 bases, in that order; junction bases with no gene match: 6. The germline V gene encodes CDR1 SGHRS and CDR2 YFSETQ. This CDR3 is 15 amino acids long.

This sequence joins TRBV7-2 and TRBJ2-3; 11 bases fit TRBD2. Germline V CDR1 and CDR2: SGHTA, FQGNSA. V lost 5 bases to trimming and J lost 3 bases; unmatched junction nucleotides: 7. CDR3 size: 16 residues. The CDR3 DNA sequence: TGTGCCAGCAGCGGAGGTGCTAGCGGGGGGACAGATACGCAGTATTTT. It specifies CASSGGASGGTDTQYF. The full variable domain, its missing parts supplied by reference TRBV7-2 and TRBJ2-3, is GAGVSQSPSNKVTEKGKDVELRCDPISGHTALYWYRQSLGQGLEFLIYFQGNSAPDKSGLPSDRFSAERTGGSVSTLTIQRTQQEDSAVYLCASSGGASGGTDTQYFGPGTRLTVL.

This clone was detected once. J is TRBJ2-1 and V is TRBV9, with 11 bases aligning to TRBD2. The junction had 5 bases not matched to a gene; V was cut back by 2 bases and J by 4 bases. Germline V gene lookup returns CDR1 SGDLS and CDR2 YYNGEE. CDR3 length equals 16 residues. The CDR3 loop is CASSVIRLAGYNEQFF. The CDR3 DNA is TGTGCCAGCAGCGTCATAAGACTAGCGGGGTACAATGAGCAGTTCTTC.

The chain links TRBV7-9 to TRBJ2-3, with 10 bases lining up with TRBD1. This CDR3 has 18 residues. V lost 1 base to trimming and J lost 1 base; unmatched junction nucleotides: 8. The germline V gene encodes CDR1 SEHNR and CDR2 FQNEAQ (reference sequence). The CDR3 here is CASSLETGGSAGTDTQYF. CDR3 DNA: TGTGCCAGCAGCTTAGAGACAGGGGGCAGTGCTGGCACAGATACGCAGTATTTT. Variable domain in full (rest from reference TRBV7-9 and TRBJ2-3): DTGVSQNPRHKITKRGQNVTFRCDPISEHNRLYWYRQTLGQGPEFLTYFQNEAQLEKSRLLSDRFSAERPKGSFSTLEIQRTEQGDSAMYLCASSLETGGSAGTDTQYFGPGTRLTVL.

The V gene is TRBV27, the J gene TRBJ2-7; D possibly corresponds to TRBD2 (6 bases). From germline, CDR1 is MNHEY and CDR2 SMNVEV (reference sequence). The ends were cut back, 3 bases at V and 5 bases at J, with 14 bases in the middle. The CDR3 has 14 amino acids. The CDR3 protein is CASSFVGTRDEQYF. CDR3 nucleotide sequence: TGTGCCAGCAGTTTCGTCGGGACTCGGGACGAGCAGTACTTC.

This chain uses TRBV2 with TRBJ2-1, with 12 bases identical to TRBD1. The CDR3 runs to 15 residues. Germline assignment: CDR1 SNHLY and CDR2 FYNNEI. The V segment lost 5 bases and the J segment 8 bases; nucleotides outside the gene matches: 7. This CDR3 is CASSNRDRGRDEQFF. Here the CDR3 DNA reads TGTGCCAGCAGTAACCGGGACAGGGGGCGCGATGAGCAGTTCTTC. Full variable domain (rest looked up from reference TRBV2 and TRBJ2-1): EPEVTQTPSHQVTQMGQEVILRCVPISNHLYFYWYRQILGQKVEFLVSFYNNEISEKSEIFDDQFSVERPDGSNFTLKIRSTKLEDSAMYFCASSNRDRGRDEQFFGPGTRLTVL.

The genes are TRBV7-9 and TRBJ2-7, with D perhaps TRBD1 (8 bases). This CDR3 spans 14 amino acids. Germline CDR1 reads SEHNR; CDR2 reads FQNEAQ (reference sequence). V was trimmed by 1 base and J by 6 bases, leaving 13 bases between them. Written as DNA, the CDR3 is TGTGCCAGCAGCTTAGGGACAGGGAGGGGCGAGCAGTACTTC. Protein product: CASSLGTGRGEQYF.

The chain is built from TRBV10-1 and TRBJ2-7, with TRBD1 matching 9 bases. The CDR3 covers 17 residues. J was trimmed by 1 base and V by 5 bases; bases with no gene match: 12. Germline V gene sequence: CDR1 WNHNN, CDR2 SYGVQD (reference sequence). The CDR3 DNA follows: TGCGCCAGCAGTCCCCGAACCCCCGGGACAGGGTCCTACGAGCAGTACTTC. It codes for CASSPRTPGTGSYEQYF.

In DNA form, the CDR3 reads TGCGCCAGCAGCCAAGCGGGGGGGCCGGATACGCAGTATTTT. Its protein product is CASSQAGGPDTQYF. The chain uses TRBV5-1 and TRBJ2-3, with TRBD2 identical over 10 bases. Germline lookup yields CDR1 SGHRS and CDR2 YFSETQ. After removal of 4 bases from V and 6 bases from J, the junction contained 5 bases not matched to a gene. This CDR3 spans 14 amino acids.

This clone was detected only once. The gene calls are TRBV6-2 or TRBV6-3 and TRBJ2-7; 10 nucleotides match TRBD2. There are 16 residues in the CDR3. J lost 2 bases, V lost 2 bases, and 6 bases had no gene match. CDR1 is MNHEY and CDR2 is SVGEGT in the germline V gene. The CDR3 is CASSYHPSGGPYEQYF. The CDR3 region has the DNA TGTGCCAGCAGTTACCATCCTAGCGGGGGACCCTACGAGCAGTACTTC.

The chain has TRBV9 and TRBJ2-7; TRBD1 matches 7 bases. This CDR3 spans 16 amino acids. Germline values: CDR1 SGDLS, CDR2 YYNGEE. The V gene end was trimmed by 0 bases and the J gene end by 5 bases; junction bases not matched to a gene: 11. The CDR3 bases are TGTGCCAGCAGCGTAGGGGGACAGCCGTCGCTCCACGAGCAGTACTTC. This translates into CASSVGGQPSLHEQYF. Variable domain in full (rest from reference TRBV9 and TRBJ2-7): DSGVTQTPKHLITATGQRVTLRCSPRSGDLSVYWYQQSLDQGLQFLIQYYNGEERAKGNILERFSAQQFPDLHSELNLSSLELGDSALYFCASSVGGQPSLHEQYFGPGTRLTVT.

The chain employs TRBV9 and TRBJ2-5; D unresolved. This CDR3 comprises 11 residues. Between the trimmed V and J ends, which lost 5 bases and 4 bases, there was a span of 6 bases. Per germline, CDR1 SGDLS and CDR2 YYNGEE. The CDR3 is CASRATETQYF. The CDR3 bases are TGTGCCAGCAGAGCTACAGAGACCCAGTACTTC.

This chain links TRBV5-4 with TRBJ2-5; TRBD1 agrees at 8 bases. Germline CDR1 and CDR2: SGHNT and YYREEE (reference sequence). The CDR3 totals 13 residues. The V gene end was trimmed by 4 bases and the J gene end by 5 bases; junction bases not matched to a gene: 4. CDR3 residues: CASSRDRKETQYF. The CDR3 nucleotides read TGTGCCAGCAGCCGGGACAGGAAGGAGACCCAGTACTTC.

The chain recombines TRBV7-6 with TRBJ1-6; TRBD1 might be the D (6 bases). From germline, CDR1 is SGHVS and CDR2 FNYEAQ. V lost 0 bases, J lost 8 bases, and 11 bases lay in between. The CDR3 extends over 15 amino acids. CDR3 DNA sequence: TGTGCCAGCAGCTTAGCGGGGGCAGTAGATTCACCCCTCCACTTT. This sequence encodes CASSLAGAVDSPLHF.

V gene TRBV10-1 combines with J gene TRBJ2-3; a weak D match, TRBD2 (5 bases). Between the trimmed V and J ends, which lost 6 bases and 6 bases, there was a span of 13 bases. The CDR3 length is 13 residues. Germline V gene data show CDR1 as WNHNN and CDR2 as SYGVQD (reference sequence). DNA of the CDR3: TGCGCCAGCAGGGCCCGTGGGAGCGATACGCAGTATTTT. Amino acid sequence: CASRARGSDTQYF.

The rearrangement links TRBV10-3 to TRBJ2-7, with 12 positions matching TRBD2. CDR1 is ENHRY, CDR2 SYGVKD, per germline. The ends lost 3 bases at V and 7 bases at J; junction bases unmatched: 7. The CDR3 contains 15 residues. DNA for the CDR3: TGTGCCATCAGTGAAACTAGCGGGGGGCCTGAAGAGCAGTACTTC. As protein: CAISETSGGPEEQYF.

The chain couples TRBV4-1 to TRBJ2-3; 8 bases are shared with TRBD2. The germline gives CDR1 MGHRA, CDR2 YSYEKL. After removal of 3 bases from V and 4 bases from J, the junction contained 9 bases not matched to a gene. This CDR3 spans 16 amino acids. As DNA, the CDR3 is TGCGCCAGCAGCCAGGAGGGACTAGGGGCGGCAGATACGCAGTATTTT. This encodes CASSQEGLGAADTQYF.

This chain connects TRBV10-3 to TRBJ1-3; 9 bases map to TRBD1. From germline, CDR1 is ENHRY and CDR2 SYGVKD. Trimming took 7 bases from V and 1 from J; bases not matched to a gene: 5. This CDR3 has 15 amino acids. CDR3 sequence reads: CAITGTGISGNTIYF. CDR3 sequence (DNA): TGTGCCATCACCGGGACAGGGATATCTGGAAACACCATATATTTT.

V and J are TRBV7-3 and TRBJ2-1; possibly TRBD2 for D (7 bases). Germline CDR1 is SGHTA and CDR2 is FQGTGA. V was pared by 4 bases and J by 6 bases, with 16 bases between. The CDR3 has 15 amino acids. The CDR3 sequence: CASSYNGGPFNEQFF. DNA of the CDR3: TGTGCCAGCAGCTACAACGGGGGGCCGTTCAATGAGCAGTTCTTC.

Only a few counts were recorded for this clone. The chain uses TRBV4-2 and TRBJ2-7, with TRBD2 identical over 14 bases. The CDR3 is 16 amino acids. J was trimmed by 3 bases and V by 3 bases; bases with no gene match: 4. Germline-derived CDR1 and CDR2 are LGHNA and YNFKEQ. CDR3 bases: TGTGCCAGCAGCCACGGGACTAGCGGGGGCCGCTACGAGCAGTACTTC. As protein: CASSHGTSGGRYEQYF.